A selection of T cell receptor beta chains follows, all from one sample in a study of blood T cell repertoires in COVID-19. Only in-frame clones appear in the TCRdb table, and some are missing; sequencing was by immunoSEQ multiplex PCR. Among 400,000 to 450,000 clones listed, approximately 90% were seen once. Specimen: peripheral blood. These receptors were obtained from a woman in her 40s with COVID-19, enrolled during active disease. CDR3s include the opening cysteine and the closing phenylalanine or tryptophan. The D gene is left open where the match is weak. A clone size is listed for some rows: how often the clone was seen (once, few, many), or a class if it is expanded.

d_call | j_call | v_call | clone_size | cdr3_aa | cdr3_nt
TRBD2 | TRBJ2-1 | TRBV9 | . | CASSFPTSENEQFF | TGTGCCAGCAGCTTTCCGACTAGCGAAAATGAGCAGTTCTTC
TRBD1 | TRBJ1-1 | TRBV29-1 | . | CSGETGWVNTEAFF | TGCAGCGGGGAGACAGGGTGGGTGAACACTGAAGCTTTCTTT
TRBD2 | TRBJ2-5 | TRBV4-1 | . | CASSPTLGGGETQYF | TGCGCCAGCAGCCCCACCTTGGGCGGGGGAGAGACCCAGTACTTC
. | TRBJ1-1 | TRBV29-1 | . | CSVSTGLNTEAFF | TGCAGCGTATCCACAGGGCTGAACACTGAAGCTTTCTTT
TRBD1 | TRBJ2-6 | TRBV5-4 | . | CASSSWGSDRSLSGANVLTF | TGTGCCAGCAGCTCTTGGGGGTCGGACAGGTCATTATCTGGGGCCAACGTCCTGACTTTC
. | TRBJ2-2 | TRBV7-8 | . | CASSLARAGELFF | TGTGCCAGCAGCTTAGCGAGAGCCGGGGAGCTGTTTTTT
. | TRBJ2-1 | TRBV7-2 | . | CASSTTWSSYNEQFF | TGTGCCAGCAGCACGACTTGGAGCTCCTACAATGAGCAGTTCTTC
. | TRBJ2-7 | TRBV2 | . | CATKTVSSYEQYF | TGTGCCACCAAGACAGTGAGCTCCTACGAGCAGTACTTC
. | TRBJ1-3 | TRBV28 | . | CASSPQQAGNTIYF | TGTGCCAGCAGCCCCCAGCAGGCCGGAAACACCATATATTTT
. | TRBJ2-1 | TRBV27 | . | CASSQTSRGYNEQFF | TGTGCCAGCAGTCAGACTAGCAGGGGCTACAATGAGCAGTTCTTC
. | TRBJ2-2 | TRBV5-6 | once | CASSLDSFDTGELFF | TGTGCCAGCAGCTTGGACTCCTTCGACACCGGGGAGCTGTTTTTT
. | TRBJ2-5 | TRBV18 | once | CASSPITTGTGVIQETQYF | TGTGCCAGCTCACCTATCACCACGGGGACTGGCGTTATCCAAGAGACCCAGTACTTC
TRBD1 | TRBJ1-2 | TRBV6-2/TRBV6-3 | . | CASSPDRDGYTF | TGTGCCAGCAGTCCCGACAGGGATGGCTACACCTTC
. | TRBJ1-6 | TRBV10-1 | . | CASIGGRSPLHF | TGCGCCAGCATCGGGGGACGGTCACCCCTCCACTTT
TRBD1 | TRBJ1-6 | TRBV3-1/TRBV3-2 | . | CASSPGQGVVYNSPLHF | TGTGCCAGCAGCCCAGGACAGGGTGTCGTCTATAATTCACCCCTCCACTTT
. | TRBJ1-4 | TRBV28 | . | CASTLRGGDLFF | TGTGCCAGCACCCTCCGGGGAGGCGACCTGTTTTTT
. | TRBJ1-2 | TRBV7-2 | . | CASSLAGRTNYGYTF | TGTGCCAGCAGCTTAGCAGGGAGGACTAACTATGGCTACACCTTC
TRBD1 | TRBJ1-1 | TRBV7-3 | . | CASSGQGIGTEAFF | TGTGCCAGCAGCGGACAGGGGATAGGGACTGAAGCTTTCTTT
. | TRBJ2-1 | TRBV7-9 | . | CASSPWSGIAENEQFF | TGTGCCAGCAGCCCATGGTCCGGGATAGCGGAGAATGAGCAGTTCTTC
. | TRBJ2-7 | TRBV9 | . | CASSVGGYEQYF | TGTGCCAGCAGCGTAGGAGGGTACGAGCAGTACTTC
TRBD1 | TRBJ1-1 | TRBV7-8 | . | CASRLQGGPNTEAFF | TGTGCCAGCAGACTGCAGGGGGGCCCGAACACTGAAGCTTTCTTT
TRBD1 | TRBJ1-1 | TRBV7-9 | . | CASSPSGGVMNTEAFF | TGTGCCAGCAGTCCATCAGGGGGAGTAATGAACACTGAAGCTTTCTTT
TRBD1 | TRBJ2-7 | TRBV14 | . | CASSPWDSPTGEQYF | TGTGCCAGCAGCCCCTGGGACAGCCCAACGGGGGAGCAGTACTTC
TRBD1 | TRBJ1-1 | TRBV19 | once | CASRGTGEGAEAFF | TGTGCCAGTAGAGGGACAGGGGAAGGGGCTGAAGCTTTCTTT
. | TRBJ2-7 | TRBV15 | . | CATSRGGGGTGLNEQYF | TGTGCCACCAGCAGAGGAGGCGGGGGGACAGGGCTTAACGAGCAGTACTTC
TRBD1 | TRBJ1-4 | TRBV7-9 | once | CASSLRRGTGAEKLFF | TGTGCCAGCAGCTTAAGGCGGGGGACAGGGGCTGAAAAACTGTTTTTT
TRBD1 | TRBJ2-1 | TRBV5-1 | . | CASTFKQGVDEQFF | TGCGCCAGCACCTTTAAACAGGGGGTGGATGAGCAGTTCTTC
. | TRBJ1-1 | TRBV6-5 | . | CAISNTEAFF | TGTGCCATCTCTAACACTGAAGCTTTCTTT
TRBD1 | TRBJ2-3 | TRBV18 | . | CASSRSRTGSTDTQYF | TGTGCCAGCTCACGTTCCCGGACAGGGTCGACAGATACGCAGTATTTT
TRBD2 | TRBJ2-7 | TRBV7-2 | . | CASSLGIAGSNYEQYF | TGTGCCAGCAGCTTAGGTATAGCGGGATCAAACTACGAGCAGTACTTC
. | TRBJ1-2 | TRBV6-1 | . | CASSEAVSVGYYGYTF | TGTGCCAGCAGTGAAGCGGTATCAGTCGGGTATTATGGCTACACCTTC
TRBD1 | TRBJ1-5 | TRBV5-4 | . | CASSLTSGQGYNQPQHF | TGTGCCAGCAGCTTAACATCGGGACAGGGGTACAATCAGCCCCAGCATTTT
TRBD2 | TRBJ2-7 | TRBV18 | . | CASSPGSGRERSYEQYF | TGTGCCAGCTCACCAGGATCGGGGAGGGAACGTTCCTACGAGCAGTACTTC
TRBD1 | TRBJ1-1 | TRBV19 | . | CASSIWQGVNTEAFF | TGTGCCAGTAGTATCTGGCAGGGGGTGAACACTGAAGCTTTCTTT
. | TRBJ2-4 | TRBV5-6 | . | CASSLVRGRKDIQYF | TGTGCCAGCAGCTTGGTACGGGGAAGGAAGGACATTCAGTACTTC
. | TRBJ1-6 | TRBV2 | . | CASSPSSEGDLHF | TGTGCCAGCAGTCCCTCCTCCGAGGGCGACCTCCACTTT
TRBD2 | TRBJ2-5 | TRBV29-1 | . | CSVEGASGALETQYF | TGCAGCGTTGAAGGGGCTAGCGGGGCGTTGGAGACCCAGTACTTC
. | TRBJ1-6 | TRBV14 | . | CASSPLGLGDSPLHF | TGTGCCAGCAGCCCCCTTGGCCTCGGGGATTCACCCCTCCACTTT
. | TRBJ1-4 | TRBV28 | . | CASLQGTNEKLFF | TGTGCCAGCCTTCAGGGAACTAATGAAAAACTGTTTTTT
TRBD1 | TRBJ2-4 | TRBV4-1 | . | CASSHPGQGEAKNIQYF | TGCGCCAGCAGCCACCCTGGACAGGGGGAAGCCAAAAACATTCAGTACTTC
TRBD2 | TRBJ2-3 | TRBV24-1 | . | CATSTPSGATDTQYF | TGTGCCACCAGTACCCCTAGCGGGGCCACAGATACGCAGTATTTT
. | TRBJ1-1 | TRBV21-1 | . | CASSKAPTSRSEGNTEAFF | TGTGCCAGCAGCAAAGCGCCGACCTCACGCAGCGAGGGGAACACTGAAGCTTTCTTT
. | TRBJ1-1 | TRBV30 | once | CAWSPGLNTEAFF | TGTGCCTGGAGTCCCGGTTTGAACACTGAAGCTTTCTTT
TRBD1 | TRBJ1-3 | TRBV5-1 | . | CASRRQGPGNTIYF | TGCGCCAGCAGGCGACAGGGTCCTGGAAACACCATATATTTT
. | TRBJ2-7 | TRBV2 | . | CASRGHPDDEQYF | TGTGCCAGCAGGGGACACCCTGACGACGAGCAGTACTTC
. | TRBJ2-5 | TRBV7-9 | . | CASSFQQGVQETQYF | TGTGCCAGCAGCTTTCAACAGGGAGTTCAAGAGACCCAGTACTTC
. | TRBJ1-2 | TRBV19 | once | CASRGYGYTF | TGTGCCAGTCGAGGGTATGGCTACACCTTC
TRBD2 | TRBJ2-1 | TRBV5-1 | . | CASSPRGGLGWYEQFF | TGCGCCAGCAGCCCTCGAGGGGGACTAGGATGGTATGAGCAGTTCTTC
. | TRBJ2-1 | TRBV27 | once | CASSLSGEVRYNEQFF | TGTGCCAGCAGTTTATCAGGGGAGGTACGTTACAATGAGCAGTTCTTC
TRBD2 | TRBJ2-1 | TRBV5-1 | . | CASLETSGLFNEQFF | TGCGCCAGCCTAGAGACTAGCGGATTGTTCAATGAGCAGTTCTTC
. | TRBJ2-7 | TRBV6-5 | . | CASSYTTGPLVF | TGTGCCAGCAGTTACACGACAGGTCCCCTGGTCTTC
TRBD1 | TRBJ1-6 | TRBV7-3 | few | CASSLQGAGNSPLHF | TGTGCCAGCAGCCTGCAGGGGGCTGGGAATTCACCCCTCCACTTT
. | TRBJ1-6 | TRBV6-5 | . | CASSLAHSYNSPLHF | TGTGCCAGCAGTCTAGCACACTCCTATAATTCACCCCTCCACTTT
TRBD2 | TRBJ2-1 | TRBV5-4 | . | CASSLEGGRFSYNEQFF | TGTGCCAGCAGCTTGGAAGGCGGGAGGTTCTCCTACAATGAGCAGTTCTTC
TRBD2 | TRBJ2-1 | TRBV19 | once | CASSLGLGNVEQFF | TGTGCCAGTTCCCTAGGACTAGGAAATGTTGAGCAGTTCTTC
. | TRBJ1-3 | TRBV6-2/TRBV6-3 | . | CASSYYFGDSGNTIYF | TGTGCCAGCAGTTATTATTTCGGTGACTCTGGAAACACCATATATTTT
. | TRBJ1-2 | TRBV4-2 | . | CASSRTLGLNYGYTF | TGTGCCAGCAGCAGAACATTGGGACTTAACTATGGCTACACCTTC
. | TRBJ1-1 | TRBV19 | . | CASSVWEDTSNTEAFF | TGTGCCAGTAGTGTCTGGGAGGACACCTCGAACACTGAAGCTTTCTTT
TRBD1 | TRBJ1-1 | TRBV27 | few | CASSLVGQGAVGTEAFF | TGTGCCAGCAGTCTGGTGGGACAGGGGGCTGTGGGCACTGAAGCTTTCTTT